This TCR beta chain was identified during a study of Ad26.COV2.S vaccination and SARS-CoV-2 variants. TCRdb keeps only in-frame clones here, not all; method: immunoSEQ multiplex PCR. The table has about 480,000 clones, 87% seen once. On this clone itself: The germline gene is not matched at one end of the junction; a read error may be the cause.

This CDR3 spans 10 amino acids. Germline-derived CDR1 and CDR2 are SGHNT and YENEEA. Treatment of the sample: about 20 received Ad26.COV2.S at low or high dose, single or two shots; 5 received placebo; per-sample allocation not given. Sampling was done on day 63 after the first vaccine or placebo injection. The source of this sequence is a person between 18 and 59 years old who received the Ad26.COV2.S COVID-19 vaccine or a placebo. J is TRBJ2-7 and V is TRBV11-3, with D unclear. The starting material was peripheral blood, obtained in a trial of Ad26.COV2.S vaccine versus placebo. The DNA for the CDR3 is TGTCCTCCCTGTGTCGTCCGCCCCGGCTTC. Its translation is CPPCVVRPGF.